This T cell receptor beta chain appears in the sequencing data of a study of cytomegalovirus exposure and HLA in healthy donors. With regard to this clone: Its antigen remains unknown.

Whereas donors were nominally healthy upon sampling, unrecorded immune exposures were probable. The CDR3 runs to 16 residues. Losses at the gene ends were 0 bases for V and 5 bases for J; bases not matched to a gene: 8. Germline V gene data show CDR1 as LNHNV and CDR2 as YYDKDF (reference sequence). It was with 60 Vbeta and 13 Jbeta primers that the PCR ran. Method: immunoSEQ multiplex PCR; TCRdb's copy keeps in-frame clones and lacks some. The sample has 65,000 to 80,000 clones, around 68% seen once. Study results and limitations: In an earlier analysis, in some 540 donors, most V segments appeared productive either ~90% or ~30% of the time. Most sequenced TCRs were rare (though some public TCRs occurred in many donors). Among CMV-associated TCR beta chains, most appeared HLA-restricted in a later analysis.

Sequencing input: PBMCs. This chain uses TRBV15 with TRBJ1-2; TRBD1 matches at 8 bases. The source of this sequence is a man aged 35 to 55 in good health and CMV-seropositive. The CDR3 protein is CATSRDLGTGQYGYTF. The CDR3 nucleotides are TGTGCCACCAGCAGAGATCTGGGGACAGGACAGTATGGCTACACCTTC.